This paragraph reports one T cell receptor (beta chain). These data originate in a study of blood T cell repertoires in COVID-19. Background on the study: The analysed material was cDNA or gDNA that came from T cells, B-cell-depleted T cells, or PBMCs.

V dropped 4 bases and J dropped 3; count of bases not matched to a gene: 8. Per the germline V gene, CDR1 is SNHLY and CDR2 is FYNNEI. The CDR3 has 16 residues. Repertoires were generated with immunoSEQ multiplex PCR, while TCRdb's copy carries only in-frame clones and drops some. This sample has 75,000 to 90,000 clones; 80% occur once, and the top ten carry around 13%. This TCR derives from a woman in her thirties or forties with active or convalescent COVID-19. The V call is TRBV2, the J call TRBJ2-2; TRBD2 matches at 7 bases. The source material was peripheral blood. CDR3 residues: CASSAPGLVDTGELFF. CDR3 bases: TGTGCCAGCAGTGCCCCCGGACTAGTCGACACCGGGGAGCTGTTTTTT.